Listed here are 18 T cell receptor beta chains from one sample, sequenced in a study of T-cell memory formation after mild COVID-19. TCRdb re-analysed the 5' RACE reads in MiXCR, keeping a single row per CDR3 protein. Of 140,000 to 150,000 distinct CDR3 sequences in the sample, around 21% were seen once. What was sequenced was PBMCs or a T cell subset sorted from them (not recorded which). The receptors here all came from an adult woman who had mild COVID-19 (a few samples of this study predate the infection). Cell type and time point are not known.

The J gene is TRBJ2-7, the V gene TRBV4-3; the match to TRBD1 covers 8 bases. V lost 1 base, J lost 2 bases, and 4 bases stayed unmatched. The CDR3 covers 15 residues. Germline V CDR1 and CDR2: LGHNA, YSLEER. The CDR3 nucleotides read TGCGCCAGCAGCCAAGGGACAGGGAACCCCTACGAGCAGTACTTC. Translation: CASSQGTGNPYEQYF.

The sample holds a few counts of this clonotype. This chain joins TRBV5-1 and TRBJ1-1; D is undetermined. Germline CDR1 SGHRS, CDR2 YFSETQ. The germline V and J ends were trimmed by 1 base and 0 bases, with 7 bases remaining between them. This CDR3 has 14 residues. CDR3 bases: TGCGCCAGCAGCTTGAGCATGGTGAACACTGAAGCTTTCTTT. Its protein is CASSLSMVNTEAFF.

This rearrangement joins TRBV5-1 to TRBJ1-3; perhaps TRBD1 as D (6 bases). V was shortened by 0 bases and J by 4 bases, with 14 bases between the two germline ends. The CDR3 has 16 amino acids. Looked up from germline, CDR1 is SGHRS and CDR2 is YFSETQ. The CDR3: CASSLASGARGNTIYF. The CDR3 DNA reads TGCGCCAGCAGCTTGGCCTCGGGGGCGCGAGGAAACACCATATATTTT.

This clonotype was seen many times. The rearrangement uses TRBV27 and TRBJ2-7; tentative D call: TRBD2 (6 bases). V was trimmed by 2 bases and J by 2 bases, leaving 10 bases between them. Germline V CDR1 and CDR2: MNHEY, SMNVEV (reference sequence). The CDR3 length is 14 residues. CDR3 nucleotides: TGTGCCAGCAGTTTAGTGGGGGGTCCCTACGAGCAGTACTTC. This gives the protein CASSLVGGPYEQYF.

In this sample, this clonotype turned up a few times. This chain links TRBV2 with TRBJ2-7, with D uncertain. This CDR3 region has 12 residues. The V end lost 5 bases, the J end lost 6 bases, and 11 bases lay between the germline ends. Per the germline V gene, CDR1 is SNHLY and CDR2 is FYNNEI. Here the CDR3 DNA reads TGTGCCAGCAGTAATGTGTTGGGCGAGCAGTACTTC. Its translation is CASSNVLGEQYF.

The chain joins TRBV7-6 to TRBJ2-7, with a weak D call TRBD2 (7 bases). Germline assignment: CDR1 SGHVS and CDR2 FNYEAQ. The CDR3 extends over 16 amino acids. Trimming stripped 0 bases from V and 7 bases from J, with 19 bases between. The CDR3 nucleotides read TGTGCCAGCAGCTTAGCGGGTGTTGGGGGGGCGGAAGAGCAGTACTTC. Protein product: CASSLAGVGGAEEQYF.

The chain carries TRBV6-1 and TRBJ2-7; D call uncertain. This CDR3 is 16 amino acids long. CDR1 and CDR2 from the germline V gene are MNHNS and SASEGT. Trimming pared 3 bases from V and 0 bases from J, leaving 15 bases between. CDR3 loop: CASSEPRAALSYEQYF. The CDR3 DNA sequence: TGTGCCAGCAGTGAGCCCCGGGCAGCCCTCTCCTACGAGCAGTACTTC.

Only a few counts were recorded for this clonotype. The chain links TRBV15 to TRBJ2-2; TRBD1 is a possible D gene (6 bases). CDR3 size: 15 residues. Per the germline V gene, CDR1 is LNHNV and CDR2 is YYDKDF (reference sequence). Between the trimmed V and J ends, which lost 8 bases and 2 bases, there was a span of 15 bases. The CDR3 is CATQGLGINTGELFF. The CDR3 DNA reads TGTGCCACCCAGGGGCTGGGCATTAACACCGGGGAGCTGTTTTTT.

This clonotype was seen only a few times. The chain's CDR3 is CASSVVPSGIRDTQYF. The CDR3 coding sequence is TGTGCCAGCAGCGTAGTACCTAGCGGGATCCGAGATACGCAGTATTTT. The chain links TRBV9 to TRBJ2-3; 9 bases agree with TRBD2. Germline V gene sequence: CDR1 SGDLS, CDR2 YYNGEE. The CDR3 is made up of 16 amino acids. V gave up 0 bases and J gave up 5 bases; unmatched junction bases: 7. The full variable domain, completed using reference TRBV9 and TRBJ2-3, is DSGVTQTPKHLITATGQRVTLRCSPRSGDLSVYWYQQSLDQGLQFLIQYYNGEERAKGNILERFSAQQFPDLHSELNLSSLELGDSALYFCASSVVPSGIRDTQYFGPGTRLTVL.

The rearrangement uses TRBV25-1 and TRBJ2-3; TRBD1 or TRBD2 may be the D gene (5 bases each). There are 16 residues in the CDR3. The V end lost 3 bases, the J end lost 2 bases, and 15 bases lay between the germline ends. Germline V gene data show CDR1 as MGHDK and CDR2 as SYGVNS. The CDR3 sequence: CASSDISTGTTDTQYF. Here the CDR3 DNA reads TGTGCCAGCAGTGATATTAGTACGGGGACCACAGATACGCAGTATTTT.

The rearrangement uses TRBV6-4 and TRBJ2-1, with a possible D match to TRBD2 (6 bases). The CDR3 consists of 15 residues. Trimming pared 5 bases from V and 0 bases from J, leaving 11 bases between. Germline CDR1 MRHNA, CDR2 SNTAGT. Here the CDR3 reads CASSHLATSYNEQFF. CDR3 in DNA: TGTGCCAGCAGTCACCTAGCGACCTCCTACAATGAGCAGTTCTTC.

This clonotype was seen a handful of times. V is TRBV5-1 and J is TRBJ2-2; no clear D gene. Germline CDR1 SGHRS, CDR2 YFSETQ. Trimming removed 2 bases from V and 4 bases from J, with 6 bases in between. The CDR3 extends over 13 amino acids. The CDR3 sequence: CASSFVPTGELFF. CDR3 nucleotide sequence: TGCGCCAGCAGCTTCGTGCCCACCGGGGAGCTGTTTTTT.

This clonotype was counted between two and nine times. The V and J genes are TRBV20-1 and TRBJ1-2, with 10 bases lining up with TRBD1. The CDR3 covers 14 residues. Looked up from germline, CDR1 is DFQATT and CDR2 is SNEGSKA (reference sequence). Trimming took 3 bases from V and 2 from J; bases not matched to a gene: 3. CDR3 sequence: CSARGGQGNYGYTF. The CDR3 DNA sequence: TGCAGTGCTAGGGGGGGACAGGGGAACTATGGCTACACCTTC.

This chain connects TRBV20-1 to TRBJ1-1; D unresolved. The CDR3 consists of 12 residues. Germline V lookup: CDR1 DFQATT, CDR2 SNEGSKA (reference sequence). V gave up 1 base and J gave up 4 bases, with 7 bases separating them. The CDR3 here is CSARGAGTEAFF. In DNA form, the CDR3 reads TGCAGTGCTAGAGGTGCAGGCACTGAAGCTTTCTTT.

The table lists this clonotype with a few counts. The rearrangement joins TRBV7-2 to TRBJ2-7; D is unresolved. The CDR3 totals 12 residues. The ends were cut back, 4 bases at V and 4 bases at J, with 8 bases in the middle. Per germline, CDR1 SGHTA and CDR2 FQGNSA. The CDR3 DNA sequence: TGTGCCAGCAGCTCCCCCCAATACGAGCAGTACTTC. This translates into CASSSPQYEQYF.

This clonotype was seen a handful of times. V gene TRBV7-3 combines with J gene TRBJ2-1, with TRBD2 matching over 10 bases. Germline V lookup: CDR1 SGHTA, CDR2 FQGTGA. The CDR3 extends over 13 amino acids. The V segment lost 5 bases and the J segment 10 bases; nucleotides outside the gene matches: 5. The CDR3 sequence is CASSVISGREQFF. The CDR3 DNA is TGTGCCAGCAGCGTGATTAGCGGGAGGGAGCAGTTCTTC.

The rearrangement links TRBV5-1 to TRBJ1-6; 7 positions match TRBD1. The length of the CDR3 is 17 residues. V lost 3 bases, J lost 7 bases, and 13 bases stayed unmatched. CDR1 and CDR2 (germline): SGHRS, YFSETQ. Here the CDR3 DNA reads TGCGCCAGCAGCTCCAATGGACCGGGACAGCTAAATTCACCCCTCCACTTT. It codes for CASSSNGPGQLNSPLHF.

This clonotype turned up a few times. CDR3 sequence: CASSPSSWDNEQFF. In nucleotides, the CDR3 is TGTGCCAGCTCACCGTCTAGCTGGGACAATGAGCAGTTCTTC. The rearrangement uses TRBV18 and TRBJ2-1; a possible D gene is TRBD2 (5 bases). CDR1 is KGHSH and CDR2 is LQKENI in the germline V gene. The CDR3 contains 14 residues. V lost 3 bases and J 5 bases, leaving 11 bases between the germline ends.